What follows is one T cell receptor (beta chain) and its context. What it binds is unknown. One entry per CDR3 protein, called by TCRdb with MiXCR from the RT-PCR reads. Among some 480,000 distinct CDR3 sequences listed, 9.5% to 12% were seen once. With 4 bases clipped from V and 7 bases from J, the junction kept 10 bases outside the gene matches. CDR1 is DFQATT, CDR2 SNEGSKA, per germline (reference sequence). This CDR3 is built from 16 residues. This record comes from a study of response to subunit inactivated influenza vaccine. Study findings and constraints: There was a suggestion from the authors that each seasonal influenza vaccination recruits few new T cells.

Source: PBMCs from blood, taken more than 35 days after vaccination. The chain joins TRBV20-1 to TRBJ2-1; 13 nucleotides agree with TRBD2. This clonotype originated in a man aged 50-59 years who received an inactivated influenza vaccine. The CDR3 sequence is CSATNLLAGGPNEQFF. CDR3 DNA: TGCAGTGCTACCAACCTACTAGCGGGAGGGCCTAATGAGCAGTTCTTC.